This passage covers 10 T cell receptor beta chains from one sample sequenced in a study of metastatic and nonmetastatic thyroid tumors. Before thyroid surgery, none of the patients had received any treatment. MiXCR re-clonotyped the PCR reads for TCRdb. The sample carries 15,000 to 20,000 clones, around 30% recorded once. Specimen: tumor tissue. The receptors stem from a female donor with papillary thyroid cancer or a benign thyroid nodule (not recorded which). Some clones in this sample may be carry-over from other donors' samples.

The chain couples TRBV7-9 to TRBJ2-7, with TRBD1 matching 8 bases. The CDR3 totals 14 residues. With 4 bases clipped from V and 2 bases from J, the junction kept 4 bases outside the gene matches. From germline, CDR1 is SEHNR and CDR2 FQNEAQ (reference sequence). The CDR3 bases are TGTGCCAGCAGCTCTCCGGACAGGGCCTACGAGCAGTACTTC. Translation: CASSSPDRAYEQYF.

This clone was observed a handful of times. This may be a read error: a much more frequent sequence differs by one nucleotide. This specimen includes other DNA sequences encoding the same CDR3. This chain connects TRBV28 to TRBJ2-2, with TRBD2 as a possible D gene (7 bases). The CDR3 extends over 14 amino acids. Germline CDR1 and CDR2: MDHEN and SYDVKM. Deletions cut 10 bases from V and 17 bases from J, with 29 bases between. CDR3: CAIRGPLNTGGLFF. The CDR3 DNA is TGTGCCATCCGAGGCCCCTTAAACACCGGGGGGCTTTTTTTT. Drawing the rest from reference TRBV28 and TRBJ2-2, the complete variable domain is DVKVTQSSRYLVKRTGEKVFLECVQDMDHENMFWYRQDPGLGLRLIYFSYDVKMKEKGDIPEGYSVSREKKERFSLILESASTNQTSMYLCAIRGPLNTGGLFFGEGSRLTVL.

The CDR3 DNA is TGCAGTGCTAGAGATCTGTGGCTAGCGGACAATGAGCAGTTCTTC. It is translated as CSARDLWLADNEQFF. This sequence joins TRBV20-1 and TRBJ2-1, with 7 bases lining up with TRBD2. This CDR3 spans 15 amino acids. The J segment lost 5 bases and the V segment lost 0 bases, leaving 7 bases of the junction unmatched. Looked up from germline, CDR1 is DFQATT and CDR2 is SNEGSKA (reference sequence).

This clone was observed many times. J is TRBJ2-4 and V is TRBV27, with D perhaps matching TRBD1 or TRBD2 (5 bases each). The CDR3 is made up of 14 amino acids. V was shortened by 5 bases and J by 6 bases, with 14 bases between the two germline ends. The germline gives CDR1 MNHEY, CDR2 SMNVEV (reference sequence). CDR3 amino acids: CASSQTGTANIQYF. The CDR3 DNA reads as TGTGCCAGCAGTCAGACCGGGACGGCAAACATTCAGTACTTC.

This clone was counted ten times or more. The rearrangement uses TRBV7-3 and TRBJ1-6; D gene unclear. The CDR3 is 13 amino acids. The ends were cut back, 5 bases at V and 7 bases at J, with 9 bases in the middle. Germline V gives CDR1 SGHTA, CDR2 FQGTGA. The CDR3 region is CASSPTTNSPLHF. CDR3 bases: TGTGCCAGCAGCCCGACCACGAATTCACCCCTCCACTTT.

This chain connects TRBV20-1 to TRBJ2-1; 7 bases agree with TRBD2. After removal of 0 bases from V and 8 bases from J, the junction contained 7 bases not matched to a gene. Germline V gene lookup returns CDR1 DFQATT and CDR2 SNEGSKA (reference sequence). This CDR3 comprises 14 residues. The chain's CDR3 is CSARDGLAVYEQFF. CDR3 in DNA: TGCAGTGCTAGAGATGGGCTAGCGGTCTATGAGCAGTTCTTC.

The chain carries TRBV5-1 and TRBJ2-1, with 9 bases that match TRBD1. The CDR3 contains 16 residues. With 0 bases clipped from V and 7 bases from J, the junction kept 8 bases outside the gene matches. Germline V gene sequence: CDR1 SGHRS, CDR2 YFSETQ. The CDR3 nucleotides read TGCGCCAGCAGCTTGGAACAGGGGGCTAGGTCGAATGAGCAGTTCTTC. It encodes CASSLEQGARSNEQFF.

CDR3 in amino acids: CASSLVNTGELFF. CDR3 in DNA: TGTGCCAGCAGCTTAGTGAACACCGGGGAGCTGTTTTTT. V is TRBV11-3 and J is TRBJ2-2; unclear D gene. CDR1 and CDR2 from the germline V gene are SGHNT and YENEEA. CDR3 length: 13 residues. With 1 base removed from V and 1 base from J, the gap between germline ends came to 1 base.

The rearrangement uses TRBV20-1 and TRBJ1-2; 11 nucleotides agree with TRBD1. The CDR3 runs to 15 residues. Germline CDR1 is DFQATT and CDR2 is SNEGSKA (reference sequence). V gave up 3 bases and J gave up 8 bases; unmatched junction bases: 11. The CDR3 bases are TGCAGTGCTAGCGACTACGGACAGGGGGCGGGAGGCTACACCTTC. Its protein is CSASDYGQGAGGYTF.

The chain couples TRBV4-2 to TRBJ1-1; D gene unclear. The germline V gene has CDR1 LGHNA and CDR2 YNFKEQ. CDR3 size: 13 residues. The ends were cut back, 0 bases at V and 2 bases at J, with 4 bases in the middle. The chain's CDR3 is CASSQEYNTEAFF. The CDR3 bases are TGTGCCAGCAGCCAAGAGTACAACACTGAAGCTTTCTTT.